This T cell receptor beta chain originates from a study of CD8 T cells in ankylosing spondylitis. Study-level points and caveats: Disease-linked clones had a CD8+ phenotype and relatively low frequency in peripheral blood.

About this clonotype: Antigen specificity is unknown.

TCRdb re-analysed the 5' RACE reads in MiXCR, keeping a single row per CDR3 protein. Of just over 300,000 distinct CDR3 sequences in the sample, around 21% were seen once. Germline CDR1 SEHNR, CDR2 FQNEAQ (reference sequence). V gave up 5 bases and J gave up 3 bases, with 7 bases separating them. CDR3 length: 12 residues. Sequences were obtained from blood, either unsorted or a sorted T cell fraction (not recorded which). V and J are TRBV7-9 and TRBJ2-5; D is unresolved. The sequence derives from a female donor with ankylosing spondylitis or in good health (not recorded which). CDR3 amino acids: CASSRVKETQYF. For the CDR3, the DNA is TGTGCCAGCAGCCGAGTTAAAGAGACCCAGTACTTC.